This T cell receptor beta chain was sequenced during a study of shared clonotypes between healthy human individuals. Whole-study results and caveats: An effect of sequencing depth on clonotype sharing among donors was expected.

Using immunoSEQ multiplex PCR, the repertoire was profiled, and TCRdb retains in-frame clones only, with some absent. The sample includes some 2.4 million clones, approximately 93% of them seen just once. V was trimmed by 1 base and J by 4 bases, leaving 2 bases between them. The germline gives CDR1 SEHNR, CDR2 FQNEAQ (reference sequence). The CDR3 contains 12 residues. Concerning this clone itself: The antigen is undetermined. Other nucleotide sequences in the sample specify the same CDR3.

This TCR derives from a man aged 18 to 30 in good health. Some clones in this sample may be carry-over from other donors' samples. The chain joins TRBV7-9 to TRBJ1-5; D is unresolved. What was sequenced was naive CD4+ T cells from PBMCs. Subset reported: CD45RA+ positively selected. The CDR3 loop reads CASSLDNQPQHF. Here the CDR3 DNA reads TGTGCCAGCAGCTTAGATAATCAGCCCCAGCATTTT.